One sample yielded the 24 T cell receptor beta chains listed below, sequenced in a study of blood T cell repertoires in COVID-19. Using immunoSEQ multiplex PCR, the repertoire was profiled, and TCRdb retains in-frame clones only, with some absent. The sample has 68,000 or so clones; about 83% are singletons. Sequenced sample: peripheral blood. The receptors stem from a human donor in a cohort sampled during active COVID-19.

This clone was recorded once. The gene calls are TRBV28 and TRBJ1-1; 8 positions agree with TRBD1. The V gene end was trimmed by 6 bases and the J gene end by 0 bases; junction bases not matched to a gene: 6. This CDR3 region has 15 residues. The V gene's germline CDR1 is MDHEN and CDR2 SYDVKM. CDR3: CASRPRGRVNTEAFF. CDR3 in DNA: TGTGCCAGCAGGCCCAGGGGGCGGGTGAACACTGAAGCTTTCTTT.

V gene TRBV12-5 combines with J gene TRBJ2-2; 10 nucleotides line up with TRBD2. Trimming removed 2 bases from V and 5 bases from J; junction bases left unmatched: 2. Looked up from germline, CDR1 is LGHNT and CDR2 is FRNRAP. The CDR3 contains 15 residues. The CDR3 region has the DNA TGTGCTAGTGGTTTGACTAGCGGGAATACCGGGGAGCTGTTTTTT. This codes for CASGLTSGNTGELFF.

Ten or more counts support this clone. This CDR3 is also generated by other DNA sequences in the sample. V and J are TRBV7-8 and TRBJ2-7; possible D gene TRBD1, 6 bases. V lost 5 bases, J lost 0 bases, and 8 bases lay in between. The length of the CDR3 is 13 residues. The germline V gene encodes CDR1 SGHVS and CDR2 FQNEAQ. The CDR3, as DNA: TGTGCCAGCAGCCAGGGGTCCTCCTACGAGCAGTACTTC. It specifies CASSQGSSYEQYF.

Comments on this clone: This CDR3 is missing its conserved last phenylalanine or tryptophan, likely due to a read error. The DNA is left out, because the CDR3 cannot be placed on it with certainty; the CDR3 is given as TCRdb lists it. Here the CDR3 reads CASSESPGTGWGFS. The rearrangement uses TRBV2 and TRBJ1-4; TRBD1 is the table's D call, not checked against the DNA. CDR1 is SNHLY and CDR2 is FYNNEI in the germline V gene. The CDR3 is 14 residues long, ends included.

This chain connects TRBV2 to TRBJ1-2; D might be TRBD1 (5 bases). CDR1 and CDR2 (germline): SNHLY, FYNNEI. Trimming left V 4 bases short and J 5 bases short, with 20 bases between. The CDR3 spans 16 residues. The CDR3 region has the DNA TGTGCCAGCAGTGCCAAACAGGCCGGGACTTTATATGGCTACACCTTC. Amino acid sequence: CASSAKQAGTLYGYTF.

The chain employs TRBV7-2 and TRBJ2-4; TRBD1 aligns across 7 bases. V lost 5 bases to trimming and J lost 8 bases; unmatched junction nucleotides: 9. The CDR3 extends over 14 amino acids. The germline CDR1 and CDR2 sequences are SGHTA and FQGNSA. This CDR3 reads CASSPRQGRHIQYF. CDR3 bases: TGTGCCAGCAGCCCAAGACAGGGAAGGCACATTCAGTACTTC.

The V call is TRBV2, the J call TRBJ2-3; D perhaps matches TRBD2 (5 bases). V lost 8 bases, J lost 2 bases, and 23 bases lay in between. CDR1 SNHLY and CDR2 FYNNEI come from the germline V gene. CDR3 length: 17 residues. The CDR3 bases are TGTGCCAGCGCTCCTGTTCCGGCAAGCGGACTCACAGATACGCAGTATTTT. Translated, it gives CASAPVPASGLTDTQYF.

V gene TRBV6-6 combines with J gene TRBJ2-5; 10 nucleotides match TRBD2. V lost 4 bases to trimming and J lost 3 bases; unmatched junction nucleotides: 8. From germline, CDR1 is MNHNY and CDR2 SVGAGI (reference sequence). The CDR3 runs 16 residues. The CDR3 DNA reads TGTGCCAGCAGTTCACTGGGACTAGCGACAAAAGAGACCCAGTACTTC. Its translation: CASSSLGLATKETQYF.

This clone showed up just once. V usage is TRBV3-1 (or the pseudogene TRBV3-2) and J usage is TRBJ2-2; D is ambiguous. The V end was cut by 1 base, the J end by 8 bases, with 14 bases between. CDR1 is LGHDT and CDR2 is YNNKEL in the germline V gene (reference sequence). The CDR3 spans 15 residues. CDR3 bases: TGTGCCAGCAGCCAAGCCCGAGTGTTGGTTGGGGAGCTGTTTTTT. It encodes CASSQARVLVGELFF.

This chain connects TRBV4-2 to TRBJ2-5; 16 bases agree with TRBD2. V trimming: 2 bases; J trimming: 0 bases; junction bases outside the gene matches: 6. Per the germline V gene, CDR1 is LGHNA and CDR2 is YNFKEQ. CDR3 length equals 19 residues. CDR3 region: CASSQPGTSGRDYQETQYF. As DNA, the CDR3 is TGTGCCAGCAGCCAACCCGGGACTAGCGGGAGGGATTACCAAGAGACCCAGTACTTC.

J is TRBJ2-5 and V is TRBV5-1; possibly TRBD2 for D (6 bases). This CDR3 spans 15 amino acids. V was cut by 3 bases and J by 0 bases, with 12 bases left in between. CDR1 is SGHRS, CDR2 YFSETQ, per germline. The CDR3 bases are TGCGCCAGCAGCTCGGAGCGGGTGAACCAAGAGACCCAGTACTTC. Translating it yields CASSSERVNQETQYF.

The genes are TRBV14 and TRBJ2-2; D ambiguous. V lost 5 bases and J 3 bases, leaving 4 bases between the germline ends. Germline-derived CDR1 and CDR2 are SGHDN and FVKESK. The CDR3 extends over 12 amino acids. CDR3: CASSTYTGELFF. The CDR3 coding sequence is TGTGCCAGCAGCACTTACACCGGGGAGCTGTTTTTT.

The V gene is TRBV24-1, the J gene TRBJ2-3; 9 nucleotides agree with TRBD1. Germline V CDR1 and CDR2: KGHDR, SFDVKD. The trim removed 7 bases at V and 4 bases at J, leaving 5 bases unmatched. This CDR3 is built from 14 residues. The CDR3 DNA is TGTGCCACCAGCTCCGGGACAGGGCCAGATACGCAGTATTTT. This codes for CATSSGTGPDTQYF.

The CDR3 DNA reads TGTGCCAGCAGTGGGTACAGGGGGGCGTATGAAAAACTGTTTTTT. This sequence encodes CASSGYRGAYEKLFF. The chain couples TRBV28 to TRBJ1-4, with TRBD1 identical over 8 bases. Germline lookup yields CDR1 MDHEN and CDR2 SYDVKM. Trimming took 5 bases from V and 6 from J; bases not matched to a gene: 8. The CDR3 spans 15 residues.

The rearrangement joins TRBV30 to TRBJ1-1; D uncertain. The length of the CDR3 is 12 residues. Germline lookup yields CDR1 GTSNPN and CDR2 SVGIG (reference sequence). The germline V and J ends were trimmed by 8 bases and 1 base, with 11 bases remaining between them. CDR3 in amino acids: CAGGRENTEAFF. CDR3 DNA sequence: TGTGCCGGAGGACGGGAGAACACTGAAGCTTTCTTT.

The chain uses TRBV11-2 and TRBJ1-2; the D is unclear. The CDR3 loop spans 14 amino acids. V gave up 5 bases and J gave up 3 bases, with 13 bases separating them. CDR1 and CDR2 from the germline V gene are SGHAT and FQNNGV. CDR3 sequence: CASSRPEGHYGYTF. As DNA, the CDR3 is TGTGCCAGCAGCCGACCAGAGGGTCACTATGGCTACACCTTC.

The rearrangement links TRBV7-9 to TRBJ2-2, with D hard to call. CDR3 length: 15 amino acids. From germline, CDR1 is SEHNR and CDR2 FQNEAQ (reference sequence). Trimming pared 1 base from V and 1 base from J, leaving 7 bases between. The CDR3 is CASSLDSKNTGELFF. In nucleotides, the CDR3 is TGTGCCAGCAGCTTAGACAGTAAGAACACCGGGGAGCTGTTTTTT.

The gene calls are TRBV3-1 (or the pseudogene TRBV3-2) and TRBJ2-7; TRBD1 matches at 9 bases. The CDR3 length is 15 residues. Trimming cost V 4 bases and J 7 bases; bases outside gene matches: 11. Germline assignment: CDR1 LGHDT and CDR2 YNNKEL (reference sequence). CDR3 sequence: CASSRSGQGIWEQYF. The DNA for the CDR3 is TGTGCCAGCAGCCGGTCGGGACAGGGTATTTGGGAGCAGTACTTC.

CDR3 nucleotide sequence: TGTGCCAGCAGCTCCCCCCGGACAGGGTCGTACGAGCAGTACTTC. Translated: CASSSPRTGSYEQYF. The V call is TRBV5-6, the J call TRBJ2-7; the match to TRBD1 covers 8 bases. V lost 3 bases to trimming and J lost 4 bases; unmatched junction nucleotides: 9. CDR1 is SGHDT, CDR2 YYEEEE, per germline. The CDR3 has 15 amino acids.

The chain carries TRBV7-2 and TRBJ2-7; 11 bases line up with TRBD2. This CDR3 is 16 amino acids long. Germline V gives CDR1 SGHTA, CDR2 FQGNSA. Trimming cost V 5 bases and J 4 bases; bases outside gene matches: 10. Here the CDR3 DNA reads TGTGCCAGCAGCGAGACCGCTAGCGGGGGGTGGTACGAGCAGTACTTC. Protein: CASSETASGGWYEQYF.

This clone was seen a single time. V gene TRBV30 combines with J gene TRBJ2-5; D might be TRBD1 (6 bases). Germline loops: CDR1 GTSNPN, CDR2 SVGIG (reference sequence). V was pared by 0 bases and J by 5 bases, with 13 bases between. CDR3 size: 14 residues. This CDR3 reads CAWSVPGRGETQYF. Here the CDR3 DNA reads TGTGCCTGGAGTGTACCAGGCAGGGGCGAGACCCAGTACTTC.

The rearrangement joins TRBV9 to TRBJ2-7, with 10 nucleotides matching TRBD1. Germline assignment: CDR1 SGDLS and CDR2 YYNGEE. This CDR3 has 15 residues. With V trimmed by 4 bases and J by 3 bases, 7 bases remained unmatched. CDR3 residues: CASSPGTGEFYEQYF. CDR3 nucleotides: TGTGCCAGCAGCCCTGGGACAGGGGAATTCTACGAGCAGTACTTC.

This chain connects TRBV7-8 to TRBJ1-5; D might be TRBD1 (5 bases). Germline assignment: CDR1 SGHVS and CDR2 FQNEAQ. Trimming pared 8 bases from V and 3 bases from J, leaving 14 bases between. The CDR3 sequence is 14 residues long. DNA for the CDR3: TGTGCCAGCGATTTGGGGGGTCTCAATCAGCCCCAGCATTTT. Translation gives CASDLGGLNQPQHF.

The chain's CDR3 is CASSELGQGQGRLFF. The CDR3 nucleotides are TGTGCCAGCAGTGAATTGGGACAGGGTCAAGGGCGACTGTTTTTT. The J gene is TRBJ1-4, the V gene TRBV6-1; 9 bases map to TRBD1. Germline V CDR1 and CDR2: MNHNS, SASEGT. The CDR3 totals 15 residues. After removal of 2 bases from V and 13 bases from J, the junction contained 11 bases not matched to a gene.